The rows below give T cell receptor beta chains drawn from one sample of a study of blood T cell repertoires in COVID-19. The repertoire was sequenced with immunoSEQ multiplex PCR; TCRdb's copy has only in-frame clones and lacks some. The sample lists 65,000 to 80,000 clones; 88% were seen once. Specimen: peripheral blood. The receptors originated from a man aged 50-60 years with active COVID-19. Each CDR3 is given with its conserved first and last residue. D genes are given only for firm matches.

cdr3_aa j_call v_call d_call
CASSIDSNYGYTF TRBJ1-2 TRBV19 .
CASSKAPGQGIYEQYF TRBJ2-7 TRBV21-1 .
CASGEGQILTGELFF TRBJ2-2 TRBV2 .
CASSYTDRGVEAFF TRBJ1-1 TRBV6-5 TRBD1
CASGSGTQVRELFF TRBJ2-2 TRBV5-1 .
CASSAMGLAGGELFF TRBJ2-2 TRBV9 TRBD2
CASSFDRVGYTF TRBJ1-2 TRBV5-8 .
CASSQGQGTLEQYF TRBJ2-7 TRBV7-2 TRBD1
CASSLGVEDTGELFF TRBJ2-2 TRBV7-8 .
CASSVDPNQNEQYF TRBJ2-7 TRBV9 .
CASSQSTGRHTEAFF TRBJ1-1 TRBV4-1 TRBD1
CASSLVPLPEGYTF TRBJ1-2 TRBV7-2 .
CASSLVGSASSYNEQFF TRBJ2-1 TRBV5-8 .
CASSFPDSYEQYF TRBJ2-7 TRBV28 .
CASSLGTGSEQYF TRBJ2-7 TRBV7-3 TRBD1
CASSLTVAKIMNTEAFF TRBJ1-1 TRBV7-8 .
CASSDQPWQGPQYF TRBJ2-7 TRBV6-1 .
CASSLSLYGYTF TRBJ1-2 TRBV7-2 .
CASSYSGQGAEAFF TRBJ1-1 TRBV6-5 TRBD1
CAFSVGQGKREAFF TRBJ1-1 TRBV30 TRBD1
CAWSVLRDRPAAFF TRBJ1-1 TRBV30 TRBD1
CASSSGTVNEQFF TRBJ2-1 TRBV6-6 TRBD1
CARKGTIPAYEQYF TRBJ2-7 TRBV21-1 .
CASSLEGRRSYEQYF TRBJ2-7 TRBV5-4 .
CASSLETSGAEWYF TRBJ2-7 TRBV7-9 TRBD2
CATRASGGTGELFF TRBJ2-2 TRBV24-1 TRBD2
CASRPGGGGSYNEQFF TRBJ2-1 TRBV28 .
CASGGGKTGVGNTIYF TRBJ1-3 TRBV6-6 TRBD1
CASSDEDEKLFF TRBJ1-4 TRBV9 .
CASSLGRETEAFF TRBJ1-1 TRBV5-5 .
CASSIYGGVAGSGANVLTF TRBJ2-6 TRBV19 .
CASSASISRGSYGYTF TRBJ1-2 TRBV6-2/TRBV6-3 .
CASRWDRVSEQYF TRBJ2-7 TRBV28 TRBD1
CASSSSGLTGELFF TRBJ2-2 TRBV6-2/TRBV6-3 TRBD2
CASSILGQGNQPQHF TRBJ1-5 TRBV19 TRBD1
CAWSSIGELFF TRBJ2-2 TRBV30 .
CASSFLSGGANEQFF TRBJ2-1 TRBV5-1 TRBD2
CASSPSPSGTDTQYF TRBJ2-3 TRBV6-6 TRBD2
CASSSSYLLGGDTDTQYF TRBJ2-3 TRBV28 TRBD2
CAISATLGGTSNQPQHF TRBJ1-5 TRBV10-3 .
CASSLVAGGLGEQYF TRBJ2-7 TRBV7-2 TRBD2
CASSYSGASTNSPLHF TRBJ1-6 TRBV6-5 .
CASSGARVISYEQYF TRBJ2-7 TRBV7-8 .
CASSLGDSPEAFF TRBJ1-1 TRBV5-4 TRBD1
CASSLLNFYRGQNYGYTF TRBJ1-2 TRBV7-2 .
CASSPRQGAKYGYTF TRBJ1-2 TRBV18 TRBD1
CAISPSGGQETQYF TRBJ2-5 TRBV10-3 TRBD2
CATPGLAGANGELFF TRBJ2-2 TRBV15 TRBD2
CASSPTGGEAFF TRBJ1-1 TRBV7-8 .
CASSQDLQGGNEQFF TRBJ2-1 TRBV3-1/TRBV3-2 TRBD1
CASSYVGGAGELFF TRBJ2-2 TRBV6-5 TRBD2
CASSLEGGVTEAFF TRBJ1-1 TRBV7-2 TRBD1
CASSSVSYNEQFF TRBJ2-1 TRBV19 .
CASSVGGSGRLIDTQYF TRBJ2-3 TRBV9 TRBD2
CASSDGTAYNEQFF TRBJ2-1 TRBV6-1 TRBD1
CASSSQGNEQFF TRBJ2-1 TRBV7-2 .
CASSPGLVNTEAFF TRBJ1-1 TRBV7-3 .
CASSLDGGETQYF TRBJ2-5 TRBV3-1/TRBV3-2 .